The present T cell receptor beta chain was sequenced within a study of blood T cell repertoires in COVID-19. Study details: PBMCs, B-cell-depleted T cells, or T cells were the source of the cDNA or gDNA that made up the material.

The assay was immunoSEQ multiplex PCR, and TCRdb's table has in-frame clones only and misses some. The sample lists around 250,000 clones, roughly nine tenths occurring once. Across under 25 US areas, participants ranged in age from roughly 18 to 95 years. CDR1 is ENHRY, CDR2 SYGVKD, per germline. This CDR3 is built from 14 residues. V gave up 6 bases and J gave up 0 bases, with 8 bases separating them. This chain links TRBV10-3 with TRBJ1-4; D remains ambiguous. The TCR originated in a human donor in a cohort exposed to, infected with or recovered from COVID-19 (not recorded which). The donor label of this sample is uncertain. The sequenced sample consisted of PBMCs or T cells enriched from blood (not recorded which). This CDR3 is CAIRNTSTNEKLFF. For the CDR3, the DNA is TGTGCCATCAGGAACACCTCAACTAATGAAAAACTGTTTTTT.